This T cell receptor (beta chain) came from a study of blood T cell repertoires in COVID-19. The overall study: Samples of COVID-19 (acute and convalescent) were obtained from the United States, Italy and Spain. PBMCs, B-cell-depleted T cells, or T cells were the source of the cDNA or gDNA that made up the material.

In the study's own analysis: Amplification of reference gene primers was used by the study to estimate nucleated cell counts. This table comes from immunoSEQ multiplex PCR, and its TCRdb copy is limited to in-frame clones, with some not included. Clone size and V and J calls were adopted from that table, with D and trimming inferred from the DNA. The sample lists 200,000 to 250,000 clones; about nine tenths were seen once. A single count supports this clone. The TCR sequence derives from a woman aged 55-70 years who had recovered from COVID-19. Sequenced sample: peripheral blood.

CDR3 sequence (DNA): TGTGCCAGCAGTGAGTACAGGGGAGATTCACCCCTCCACTTT. Its protein is CASSEYRGDSPLHF. This chain links TRBV6-1 with TRBJ1-6; 7 nucleotides line up with TRBD1. The V gene's germline CDR1 is MNHNS and CDR2 SASEGT. After removal of 3 bases from V and 8 bases from J, the junction contained 4 bases not matched to a gene. The CDR3 loop spans 14 amino acids.